The 25 T cell receptor beta chains below come from one sample, sequenced in a study of T cells after yellow fever vaccination. TCRdb re-derived calls from the 5' RACE reads in MiXCR, one entry per CDR3 protein. The sample consists of nearly 350,000 distinct CDR3 sequences, around 8.1% of them appearing once. Material: PBMCs, obtained roughly seven weeks after the first yellow fever vaccination. Receptors were obtained from a man between 18 and 35 years old who received the YFV17D yellow fever vaccine.

This clonotype appeared many times. This chain links TRBV4-1 with TRBJ2-7, with 7 positions matching TRBD2. The germline V gene has CDR1 MGHRA and CDR2 YSYEKL. The CDR3 totals 16 residues. The ends lost 1 base at V and 0 bases at J; junction bases unmatched: 6. This CDR3 reads CASSQGPLARSYEQYF. The CDR3 DNA sequence: TGCGCCAGCAGCCAAGGCCCACTAGCGCGCTCCTACGAGCAGTACTTC.

This clonotype has more than one count but fewer than ten. The chain combines TRBV4-1 with TRBJ2-2; 10 nucleotides align to TRBD2. Germline loops: CDR1 MGHRA, CDR2 YSYEKL. The CDR3 runs to 18 residues. With V trimmed by 0 bases and J by 1 base, 5 bases remained unmatched. CDR3 loop: CASSQDTTSGMNTGELFF. CDR3 sequence (DNA): TGCGCCAGCAGCCAAGATACCACTAGCGGGATGAACACCGGGGAGCTGTTTTTT.

This clonotype was observed a few times. The genes are TRBV11-2 and TRBJ1-4; D remains unclear. Germline CDR1 SGHAT, CDR2 FQNNGV. With 2 bases removed from V and 6 bases from J, the gap between germline ends came to 7 bases. CDR3 length: 13 residues. DNA for the CDR3: TGTGCCAGCAGCTTAAGGGCGGATGAAAAACTGTTTTTT. Protein product: CASSLRADEKLFF.

In its sample, this clonotype was seen many times. The rearrangement uses TRBV11-2 and TRBJ1-5, with 7 bases identical to TRBD1. Trimming took 5 bases from V and 4 from J; bases not matched to a gene: 20. This CDR3 comprises 19 residues. Germline values: CDR1 SGHAT, CDR2 FQNNGV. CDR3 coding DNA: TGTGCCAGCAGCCGGAATATATTACAGGGGAGACCCTTGAATCAGCCCCAGCATTTT. Translating gives CASSRNILQGRPLNQPQHF.

The table lists this clonotype with many counts. The chain recombines TRBV29-1 with TRBJ2-7; TRBD1 agrees at 12 bases. J lost 1 base, V lost 3 bases, and 7 bases had no gene match. The CDR3 extends over 16 amino acids. CDR1 SQVTM and CDR2 ANQGSEA come from the germline V gene. The CDR3 DNA reads as TGCAGCGTTGAGGGGCGGGACAGGGGGCATTCCTACGAGCAGTACTTC. Its translation is CSVEGRDRGHSYEQYF.

This CDR3 reads CASSLIDASNEQFF. CDR3 nucleotides: TGTGCCAGCAGTTTAATTGACGCCTCGAATGAGCAGTTCTTC. This chain connects TRBV27 to TRBJ2-1, with unresolved D. CDR3 length: 14 amino acids. Germline V CDR1 and CDR2: MNHEY, SMNVEV (reference sequence). Trimming removed 2 bases at V and 7 bases at J, with 12 bases between.

This clonotype was seen more than once but under ten times. The chain couples TRBV20-1 to TRBJ2-1, with D uncertain. CDR3 size: 14 residues. CDR1 and CDR2 from the germline V gene are DFQATT and SNEGSKA (reference sequence). V lost 3 bases, J lost 0 bases, and 9 bases lay in between. The DNA for the CDR3 is TGCAGTGCTAGGGCCGGAAGCTCCTACAATGAGCAGTTCTTC. This translates into CSARAGSSYNEQFF.

This clonotype showed up just a few times. The chain is built from TRBV4-1 and TRBJ1-5; D perhaps matches TRBD1 (5 bases). Germline assignment: CDR1 MGHRA and CDR2 YSYEKL. V lost 0 bases and J 3 bases, leaving 15 bases between the germline ends. There are 17 residues in the CDR3. Here the CDR3 DNA reads TGCGCCAGCAGCCAAGATTGGGGACTGTCTTTCAATCAGCCCCAGCATTTT. It translates to CASSQDWGLSFNQPQHF.

This clonotype came up a few times. The V call is TRBV10-3, the J call TRBJ2-2; TRBD1 agrees at 8 bases. The CDR3 runs 14 residues. The J segment lost 3 bases and the V segment lost 11 bases, leaving 8 bases of the junction unmatched. Germline values: CDR1 ENHRY, CDR2 SYGVKD. This CDR3 reads CASYRGRDTGELFF. In DNA form, the CDR3 reads TGTGCCTCGTACAGGGGGAGAGACACCGGGGAGCTGTTTTTT.

The chain has TRBV7-3 and TRBJ2-5; D assignment may be TRBD1 or TRBD2 (5 bases each). The CDR3 extends over 15 amino acids. Between the trimmed V and J ends, which lost 1 base and 3 bases, there was a span of 12 bases. Germline V gene lookup returns CDR1 SGHTA and CDR2 FQGTGA. The CDR3 reads CASSLIYGAEETQYF. The CDR3 DNA reads as TGTGCCAGCAGCTTAATTTACGGGGCAGAAGAGACCCAGTACTTC. The full variable domain, with the rest looked up from reference TRBV7-3 and TRBJ2-5, is GAGVSQTPSNKVTEKGKYVELRCDPISGHTALYWYRQSLGQGPEFLIYFQGTGAADDSGLPNDRFFAVRPEGSVSTLKIQRTERGDSAVYLCASSLIYGAEETQYFGPGTRLLVL.

Only a few counts were recorded for this clonotype. The chain uses TRBV4-1 and TRBJ2-1; 9 bases are a match to TRBD2. V shed 0 bases, J shed 9 bases, and the junction held 6 bases outside the gene matches. Germline V gene sequence: CDR1 MGHRA, CDR2 YSYEKL. This CDR3 is 15 amino acids long. Here the CDR3 reads CASSQEGGGAVEQFF. In nucleotides, the CDR3 is TGCGCCAGCAGCCAAGAGGGCGGGGGGGCTGTTGAGCAGTTCTTC.

V is TRBV7-3 and J is TRBJ2-3; 15 nucleotides align to TRBD2. The CDR3 has 16 residues. CDR1 and CDR2 from the germline V gene are SGHTA and FQGTGA. Trimming removed 5 bases from V and 6 bases from J; junction bases left unmatched: 6. CDR3 loop: CASSLGLAGGQDTQYF. The CDR3 bases are TGTGCCAGCAGCCTCGGACTAGCGGGGGGGCAGGATACGCAGTATTTT.

This clonotype was counted between two and nine times. This chain joins TRBV6-2 or TRBV6-3 and TRBJ2-3, with 10 bases matching TRBD2. V shed 4 bases, J shed 4 bases, and the junction held 11 bases outside the gene matches. CDR3 length: 17 amino acids. CDR1 and CDR2 (germline): MNHEY, SVGEGT. In DNA form, the CDR3 reads TGTGCCAGCAGTTCACGACTGCTAGCGGGGGAGGCAGATACGCAGTATTTT. Translated, it gives CASSSRLLAGEADTQYF.

V is TRBV5-1 and J is TRBJ2-7; 8 bases match TRBD2. Per the germline V gene, CDR1 is SGHRS and CDR2 is YFSETQ. V was pared by 4 bases and J by 0 bases, with 9 bases of the junction left unmatched. CDR3 length: 16 amino acids. CDR3 DNA sequence: TGCGCCAGCAGCCCAAGCGGGGGCCTAAGCTCCTACGAGCAGTACTTC. Residues: CASSPSGGLSSYEQYF.

The sample holds a few counts of this clonotype. The genes are TRBV5-6 and TRBJ2-7, with a weak D call TRBD1 (5 bases). Trimming cost V 4 bases and J 2 bases, with 7 bases left between them. Germline V lookup: CDR1 SGHDT, CDR2 YYEEEE. This CDR3 has 12 amino acids. CDR3 region: CASSTGPYEQYV. CDR3 DNA: TGTGCCAGCAGCACAGGTCCCTACGAGCAGTACGTC.

In its sample, this clonotype was seen a few times. Here the CDR3 reads CAWSNTGELFF. CDR3 nucleotide sequence: TGTGCCTGGAGTAATACCGGGGAGCTGTTTTTT. The V and J genes are TRBV30 and TRBJ2-2; no definite D call. CDR3 length: 11 amino acids. Germline CDR1 is GTSNPN and CDR2 is SVGIG (reference sequence). V lost 2 bases to trimming and J lost 5 bases, with 3 bases between them.

This clonotype was picked up a small number of times. This chain uses TRBV29-1 with TRBJ2-3; TRBD1 is a possible D gene (6 bases). The CDR3 has 14 residues. Germline lookup yields CDR1 SQVTM and CDR2 ANQGSEA. V shed 4 bases and J shed 4 bases, with 15 bases lying between them. The CDR3 loop reads CSVAIEQGPDTQYF. The DNA of the CDR3 is TGCAGCGTTGCCATTGAACAGGGCCCAGATACGCAGTATTTT.

This clonotype has a handful of counts. The chain combines TRBV20-1 with TRBJ1-5; D gene uncertain. Trimming shortened V by 4 bases and J by 3 bases, and 16 bases separated the two germline ends. There are 15 residues in the CDR3. Germline assignment: CDR1 DFQATT and CDR2 SNEGSKA (reference sequence). The CDR3, as DNA: TGCAGTGCTAATCTCCCACGGGTCCCCAATCAGCCCCAGCATTTT. Its protein is CSANLPRVPNQPQHF.

This clonotype was counted only a few times. The chain employs TRBV6-5 and TRBJ1-4; possibly TRBD1 for D (5 bases). Between the trimmed V and J ends, which lost 1 base and 1 base, there was a span of 7 bases. CDR3 length: 15 amino acids. Per the germline V gene, CDR1 is MNHEY and CDR2 is SVGAGI. The CDR3 sequence: CASSYFGGTNEKLFF. DNA for the CDR3: TGTGCCAGCAGTTACTTCGGGGGAACTAATGAAAAACTGTTTTTT.

This clonotype has more than one count but fewer than ten. This rearrangement joins TRBV28 to TRBJ2-3; 7 nucleotides line up with TRBD2. Unmatched junction bases numbered 11, after V lost 5 bases and J lost 3 bases. Germline values: CDR1 MDHEN, CDR2 SYDVKM. The CDR3 extends over 16 amino acids. This CDR3 reads CASSPWMGRGTDTQYF. CDR3 in DNA: TGTGCCAGCAGTCCGTGGATGGGGCGGGGGACAGATACGCAGTATTTT.

V and J are TRBV7-2 and TRBJ1-3; 8 bases map to TRBD1. Germline assignment: CDR1 SGHTA and CDR2 FQGNSA. The CDR3 covers 14 residues. Germline trimming cut 5 bases from V and 2 bases from J; bases unmatched to any gene: 2. CDR3 nucleotide sequence: TGTGCCAGCAGCAAACAGGGGGCTGGAAACACCATATATTTT. This codes for CASSKQGAGNTIYF. Using reference TRBV7-2 and TRBJ1-3 for the parts outside the CDR3, the full variable domain is GAGVSQSPSNKVTEKGKDVELRCDPISGHTALYWYRQSLGQGLEFLIYFQGNSAPDKSGLPSDRFSAERTGGSVSTLTIQRTQQEDSAVYLCASSKQGAGNTIYFGEGSWLTVV.

The sample holds a few counts of this clonotype. The J gene is TRBJ2-7, the V gene TRBV27; 8 bases are shared with TRBD1. The CDR3 consists of 15 residues. Germline CDR1 MNHEY, CDR2 SMNVEV (reference sequence). The V and J ends lost 3 bases and 0 bases, in that order; junction bases with no gene match: 4. The CDR3 DNA follows: TGTGCCAGCAGTTTCTGGACAGGGAGCTCCTACGAGCAGTACTTC. Its protein is CASSFWTGSSYEQYF.

The V call is TRBV5-1, the J call TRBJ1-1; D might be TRBD1 (5 bases). This CDR3 has 12 residues. Trimming removed 3 bases at V and 4 bases at J, with 7 bases between. The V gene's germline CDR1 is SGHRS and CDR2 YFSETQ. The CDR3 nucleotides are TGCGCCAGCAGCTGGGGGATCACTGAAGCTTTCTTT. Its protein is CASSWGITEAFF.

The V and J genes are TRBV6-2 or TRBV6-3 and TRBJ2-1; the D gene could be TRBD1 or TRBD2 (5 bases each). Trimming stripped 0 bases from V and 6 bases from J, with 15 bases between. The germline CDR1 and CDR2 sequences are MNHEY and SVGEGT. This CDR3 is built from 16 residues. CDR3 nucleotides: TGTGCCAGCAGTTACTCGTCGGGGCGTACAATCAATGAGCAGTTCTTC. Translated: CASSYSSGRTINEQFF.

The chain has TRBV20-1 and TRBJ1-1; D may be TRBD1 (5 bases). V was pared by 6 bases and J by 5 bases, with 19 bases between. CDR3 length: 14 residues. Germline-derived CDR1 and CDR2 are DFQATT and SNEGSKA (reference sequence). The CDR3 sequence: CSAAPRQGGTEAFF. The DNA for the CDR3 is TGCAGTGCGGCGCCGAGGCAGGGAGGGACTGAAGCTTTCTTT.